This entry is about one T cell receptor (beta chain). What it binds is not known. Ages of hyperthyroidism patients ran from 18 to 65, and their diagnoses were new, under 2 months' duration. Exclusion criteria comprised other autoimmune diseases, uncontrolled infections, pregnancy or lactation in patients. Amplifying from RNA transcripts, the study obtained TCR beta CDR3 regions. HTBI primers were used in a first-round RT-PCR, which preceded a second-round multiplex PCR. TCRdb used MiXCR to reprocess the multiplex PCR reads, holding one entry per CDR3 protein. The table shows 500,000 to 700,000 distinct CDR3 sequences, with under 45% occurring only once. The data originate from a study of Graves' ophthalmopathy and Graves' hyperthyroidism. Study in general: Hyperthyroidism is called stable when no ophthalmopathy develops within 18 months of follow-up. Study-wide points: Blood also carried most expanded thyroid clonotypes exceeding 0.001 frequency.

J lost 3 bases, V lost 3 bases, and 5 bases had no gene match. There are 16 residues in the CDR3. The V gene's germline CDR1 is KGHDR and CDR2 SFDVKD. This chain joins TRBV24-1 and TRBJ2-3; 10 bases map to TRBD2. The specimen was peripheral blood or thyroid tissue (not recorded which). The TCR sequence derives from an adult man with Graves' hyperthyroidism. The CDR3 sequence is CATSDRASGSTDTQYF. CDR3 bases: TGTGCCACCAGTGATCGAGCTAGCGGGAGTACAGATACGCAGTATTTT.